These 13 T cell receptor beta chains were all obtained from the same sample, sequenced in a study of T-cell reconstitution after alpha-beta-depleted transplantation in children. Unique molecular identifiers featured in how the TCRbeta library was prepared. TCRdb re-derived calls from the PCR reads in MiXCR, one entry per CDR3 protein. Of about 280,000 distinct CDR3 sequences listed, about 9.9% are singletons. The sample here was peripheral blood, taken 180 days after TCRalphabeta/CD19-depleted stem cell transplant. These receptors were obtained from a male patient between 2 and 15 years old who had a stem cell transplant for chronic granulomatous disease, so the T cells may come from the graft donor.

This chain links TRBV7-9 with TRBJ1-3; no firm D call. Looked up from germline, CDR1 is SEHNR and CDR2 is FQNEAQ (reference sequence). This CDR3 comprises 14 residues. V lost 4 bases to trimming and J lost 4 bases, with 11 bases between them. The CDR3, as DNA: TGTGCCAGCAGCTCCCGGCACAGCGGAAACACCATATATTTT. It specifies CASSSRHSGNTIYF.

This clonotype was seen ten or more times. V and J are TRBV25-1 and TRBJ2-1; TRBD2 matches at 8 bases. Germline values: CDR1 MGHDK, CDR2 SYGVNS. This CDR3 region has 17 residues. V gave up 0 bases and J gave up 2 bases; unmatched junction bases: 6. This CDR3 reads CASSEYQAGDAYNEQFF. For the CDR3, the DNA is TGTGCCAGCAGTGAATATCAAGCGGGGGACGCCTACAATGAGCAGTTCTTC.

Details on this clonotype: One end of the junction does not line up with germline, which may come from a read error. This rearrangement joins TRBV20-1 to TRBJ2-7, with a weak D call TRBD1 (7 bases). The CDR3 is 16 residues long. In germline, CDR1 is DFQATT, CDR2 SNEGSKA (reference sequence). The CDR3 protein is CIARSKQGAGPRGEYF. DNA of the CDR3: TGCATTGCTAGATCAAAACAGGGAGCTGGCCCCAGGGGGGAGTACTTT.

There are many counts of this clonotype. The chain joins TRBV5-1 to TRBJ2-3, with a tentative D call TRBD2 (5 bases). Germline values: CDR1 SGHRS, CDR2 YFSETQ. The CDR3 spans 15 residues. The ends were cut back, 3 bases at V and 0 bases at J, with 11 bases in the middle. CDR3 amino acids: CASSSGIASTDTQYF. CDR3 nucleotides: TGCGCCAGCAGCTCGGGGATAGCGAGCACAGATACGCAGTATTTT.

To note about this clonotype: One base away lies a much larger clone, so this may be a sequencing read error. The chain carries TRBV20-1 and TRBJ1-2, with D uncertain. CDR1 DFQATT and CDR2 SNEGSKA come from the germline V gene (reference sequence). The CDR3 is made up of 12 amino acids. This CDR3 reads CSVIDRSLGDTF. The CDR3, as DNA: TGCAGTGTTATCGATCGAAGTCTTGGCGACACCTTC.

This clonotype was observed many times. The gene calls are TRBV27 and TRBJ2-5; 7 bases agree with TRBD1. The CDR3 loop spans 14 amino acids. The J segment lost 5 bases and the V segment lost 2 bases, leaving 5 bases of the junction unmatched. CDR1 is MNHEY and CDR2 is SMNVEV in the germline V gene (reference sequence). The CDR3 DNA sequence: TGTGCCAGCAGTTTAACAGGGGACCGTGAGACCCAGTACTTC. Translating gives CASSLTGDRETQYF.

About this clonotype itself: This could be a read error, since a much larger clone is one nucleotide away. The chain recombines TRBV4-2 with TRBJ2-1; the match to TRBD2 covers 9 bases. CDR1 and CDR2 from the germline V gene are LGHNA and YNFKEQ. This CDR3 comprises 15 residues. The V segment lost 1 base and the J segment 6 bases; nucleotides outside the gene matches: 4. As DNA, the CDR3 is TGTGCCAGCAGCCAAGGGCGGGGGGGATGCAATGAGCAGTTCTTC. It specifies CASSQGRGGCNEQFF.

This clonotype was detected many times. J is TRBJ2-2 and V is TRBV12-3 or TRBV12-4; tentatively, D is TRBD1 (5 bases). The CDR3 loop spans 15 amino acids. The germline V and J ends were trimmed by 5 bases and 4 bases, with 14 bases remaining between them. CDR3 amino acids: CASSGYRSSTGELFF. The CDR3 bases are TGTGCCAGCAGTGGTTACAGGAGTAGCACCGGGGAGCTGTTTTTT.

This clonotype was observed a handful of times. The chain uses TRBV7-2 and TRBJ2-7; TRBD1 matches at 8 bases. The junction had 7 bases not matched to a gene; V was cut back by 5 bases and J by 4 bases. Germline assignment: CDR1 SGHTA and CDR2 FQGNSA. CDR3 length: 14 residues. The CDR3 spells CASSSGQGKYEQYF. CDR3 nucleotides: TGTGCCAGCAGCAGCGGACAGGGAAAGTACGAGCAGTACTTC. Full variable domain (rest looked up from reference TRBV7-2 and TRBJ2-7): GAGVSQSPSNKVTEKGKDVELRCDPISGHTALYWYRQSLGQGLEFLIYFQGNSAPDKSGLPSDRFSAERTGGSVSTLTIQRTQQEDSAVYLCASSSGQGKYEQYFGPGTRLTVT.

This clonotype was counted many times. The V and J genes are TRBV25-1 and TRBJ2-7; D gene ambiguous. The CDR3 loop spans 11 amino acids. The V end lost 8 bases, the J end lost 3 bases, and 8 bases lay between the germline ends. Germline V gene data show CDR1 as MGHDK and CDR2 as SYGVNS. CDR3 region: CASSGVYEQYF. The CDR3 DNA reads TGTGCCAGCTCTGGTGTCTACGAGCAGTACTTC.

Ten or more counts support this clonotype. V and J are TRBV27 and TRBJ2-4; D is possibly TRBD2 (5 bases). Per germline, CDR1 MNHEY and CDR2 SMNVEV (reference sequence). The V end lost 5 bases, the J end lost 0 bases, and 17 bases lay between the germline ends. The CDR3 loop spans 17 amino acids. The CDR3 nucleotides are TGTGCCAGCAGTACGGGTGGGCGGGTTGGAGCCAAAAACATTCAGTACTTC. Protein: CASSTGGRVGAKNIQYF.

As regards this clonotype: This could be a read error, since a much larger clone is one nucleotide away. This is likely a read error, given that the CDR3 carries no conserved phenylalanine or tryptophan at its end. The chain links TRBV11-2 to TRBJ2-5; 14 bases match TRBD2. Germline CDR1 SGHAT, CDR2 FQNNGV. This CDR3 spans 18 amino acids. The V gene end was trimmed by 1 base and the J gene end by 3 bases; junction bases not matched to a gene: 7. This CDR3 is CASSLVLAGLAGEETQYS. The CDR3 region has the DNA TGTGCCAGCAGCTTAGTCCTCGCGGGACTAGCGGGAGAAGAGACCCAGTACTCC.

In its sample, this clonotype was seen many times. The chain links TRBV20-1 to TRBJ2-7; D possibly corresponds to TRBD1 (5 bases). Trimming shortened V by 7 bases and J by 6 bases, and 16 bases separated the two germline ends. Germline values: CDR1 DFQATT, CDR2 SNEGSKA (reference sequence). The CDR3 has 12 residues. The CDR3 nucleotides read TGCAGTGTAACGGATCAGGGATCCGAGCAGTACTTC. This translates into CSVTDQGSEQYF.